The entry below describes one T cell receptor (beta chain). Its antigen is not identified. The data belong to a study of memory CD4+ T cells and cytomegalovirus serostatus. Original data processing: Out-of-frame sequences were removed, leaving 2 million to 2.5 million distinct TCRbeta sequences. Clones were read by immunoSEQ multiplex PCR, and TCRdb kept only the in-frame ones, dropping some. V and J calls and clone size are given by that table; D and trimming were obtained from the DNA. The sample includes more than 50,000 clones, 75% to 85% of them seen just once. The V gene lost 6 bases and the J gene lost 6 bases, with 14 bases spanning the gap. This CDR3 is built from 12 residues. Per germline, CDR1 SQVTM and CDR2 ANQGSEA. Regarding the study as a whole: Of around 160 reported CMV TCRbeta sequences, 60 to 85 were found in memory CD4+ repertoires.

The sort gate was single viable CD3+CD4+CD8-CD45RO+ cells for memory CD4+ T cells. The chain combines TRBV29-1 with TRBJ1-1, with D perhaps matching TRBD1 (5 bases). Sequenced input: memory CD4+ T cells from blood. The sequence was collected from an adult in good health and CMV-seronegative. CDR3 sequence (DNA): TGCAGCGTGAGGAAGTGGGGGGCTGAAGCTTTCTTT. Its translation is CSVRKWGAEAFF.